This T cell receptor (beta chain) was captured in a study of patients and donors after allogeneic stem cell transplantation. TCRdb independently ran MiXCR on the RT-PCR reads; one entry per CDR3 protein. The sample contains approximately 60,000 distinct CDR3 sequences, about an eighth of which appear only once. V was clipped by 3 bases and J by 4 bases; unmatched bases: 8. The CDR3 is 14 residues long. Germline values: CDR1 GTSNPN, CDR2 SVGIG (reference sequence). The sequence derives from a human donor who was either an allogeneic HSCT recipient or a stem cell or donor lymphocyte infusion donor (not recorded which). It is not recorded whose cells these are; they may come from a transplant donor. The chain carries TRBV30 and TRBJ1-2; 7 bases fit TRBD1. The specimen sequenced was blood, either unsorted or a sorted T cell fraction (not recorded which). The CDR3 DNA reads TGTGCCTGGAGCTTGCTACAGGGGACCTATGGCTACACCTTC. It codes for CAWSLLQGTYGYTF.